These T cell receptor beta chains were read from a single sample in a study of CD8 T cells in Susac syndrome. TCRdb reprocessed the immunoSEQ multiplex PCR reads via MiXCR and lists one record per CDR3 protein. The sample carries around 190,000 distinct CDR3 sequences, roughly 94% recorded once. The sample was CD4+ T cells from PBMCs. These receptors all come from a human donor in good health. CDR3s include the opening cysteine and the closing phenylalanine or tryptophan. The D gene is left open where the match is weak. Expanded clones are given a class, and other clones once, few, many or no size at all.

size: .; V: TRBV20-1; D: .; J: TRBJ2-7; CDR3: CSASKAATYEQYF; DNA: TGCAGTGCCTCGAAGGCAGCCACCTACGAGCAGTACTTC
size: .; V: TRBV6-6; D: TRBD1; J: TRBJ1-5; CDR3: CASNSGTGVQPQHF; DNA: TGTGCCAGCAACTCCGGGACAGGGGTTCAGCCCCAGCATTTT
size: .; V: TRBV7-8; D: .; J: TRBJ2-5; CDR3: CASSSAGRSEETQYF; DNA: TGTGCCAGCAGCTCCGCGGGTAGGAGCGAAGAGACCCAGTACTTC
size: .; V: TRBV13; D: .; J: TRBJ2-3; CDR3: CASSLTTTQYF; DNA: TGTGCCAGCAGCTTAACCACTACGCAGTATTTT
size: .; V: TRBV25-1; D: .; J: TRBJ1-1; CDR3: CASTGSGEAFF; DNA: TGTGCCAGCACAGGAAGCGGTGAAGCTTTCTTT
size: .; V: TRBV29-1; D: TRBD1; J: TRBJ2-5; CDR3: CSAEQGVQETQYF; DNA: TGCAGCGCGGAACAGGGGGTCCAAGAGACCCAGTACTTC
size: .; V: TRBV7-9; D: .; J: TRBJ1-5; CDR3: CASSDRSNQPQHF; DNA: TGTGCCAGCAGCGACAGGAGTAATCAGCCCCAGCATTTT
size: .; V: TRBV6-5; D: .; J: TRBJ2-7; CDR3: CATTGVHEQYF; DNA: TGTGCCACAACCGGGGTCCACGAGCAGTACTTC
size: .; V: TRBV2; D: .; J: TRBJ1-5; CDR3: CASRDSGASNQPQHF; DNA: TGTGCCAGCAGAGACTCCGGGGCCTCCAATCAGCCCCAGCATTTT
size: .; V: TRBV4-3; D: .; J: TRBJ1-4; CDR3: CASRGQGATNEKLFF; DNA: TGCGCCAGCAGGGGCCAGGGAGCAACTAATGAAAAACTGTTTTTT
size: .; V: TRBV15; D: TRBD1; J: TRBJ1-2; CDR3: CATSRGPGQTPGYTF; DNA: TGTGCCACCAGCAGAGGCCCGGGACAGACTCCTGGCTACACCTTC
size: .; V: TRBV3-1; D: .; J: TRBJ2-2; CDR3: CASSTRASTGELFF; DNA: TGTGCCAGCAGCACTAGGGCCAGCACCGGGGAGCTGTTTTTT
size: .; V: TRBV13; D: .; J: TRBJ1-6; CDR3: CASSIHNRDNSPLHF; DNA: TGTGCCAGCAGCATTCATAACAGGGATAATTCACCCCTCCACTTT
size: once; V: TRBV7-9; D: TRBD2; J: TRBJ2-7; CDR3: CASSLATAHGGGRSYEQYF; DNA: TGTGCCAGCAGCTTAGCGACGGCCCACGGGGGGGGCCGTTCCTACGAGCAGTACTTC
size: .; V: TRBV5-6; D: .; J: TRBJ2-6; CDR3: CASSLWLPLSGANVLTF; DNA: TGTGCCAGCAGCTTGTGGCTTCCGCTCTCTGGGGCCAACGTCCTGACTTTC
size: .; V: TRBV4-1; D: .; J: TRBJ1-5; CDR3: CASSQDLDRRQPQHF; DNA: TGCGCCAGCAGCCAAGATCTAGACAGGCGGCAGCCCCAGCATTTT
size: .; V: TRBV27; D: TRBD2; J: TRBJ2-5; CDR3: CASSPRVAGGRREETQYF; DNA: TGTGCCAGCAGTCCCCGGGTAGCGGGAGGTCGAAGGGAAGAGACCCAGTACTTC
size: .; V: TRBV29-1; D: .; J: TRBJ2-6; CDR3: CSVEVVAGNTGANVLTF; DNA: TGCAGCGTTGAAGTGGTTGCAGGGAATACTGGGGCCAACGTCCTGACTTTC
size: few; V: TRBV27; D: TRBD1; J: TRBJ2-3; CDR3: CASSSGTGTDTQYF; DNA: TGTGCCAGCAGTTCCGGGACAGGGACAGATACGCAGTATTTT
size: .; V: TRBV6-5; D: .; J: TRBJ1-2; CDR3: CASGNRDGTPGYTF; DNA: TGTGCCAGCGGTAACCGGGACGGGACTCCTGGCTACACCTTC
size: .; V: TRBV4-1; D: .; J: TRBJ2-5; CDR3: CASSQGDGQETQYF; DNA: TGCGCCAGCAGCCAAGGGGACGGACAAGAGACCCAGTACTTC
size: .; V: TRBV28; D: .; J: TRBJ1-6; CDR3: CASRPPGLHSPLHF; DNA: TGTGCCAGCAGGCCCCCGGGACTGCATTCACCCCTCCACTTT